Sequencing of this TCR beta chain was carried out in a study of blood T cell repertoires in COVID-19. Overall study: Samples representing acute and convalescent COVID-19 were sourced from the United States, Italy and Spain. Sources were T cells, B-cell-depleted T cells, or PBMCs; the material itself was cDNA or gDNA.

Authors' methods: Nucleated cell number was recorded as an estimate derived from reference gene primer amplification. Using immunoSEQ multiplex PCR, the repertoire was profiled, and TCRdb retains in-frame clones only, with some absent. The V and J calls and the clone size are those of that table, but D and trimming were determined from the DNA. This sample has about 180,000 clones; 83% occur once, and the top ten carry over 6%. V lost 7 bases and J lost 2; bases outside the gene matches: 17. CDR1 and CDR2 from the germline V gene are LNHDA and SQIVND (reference sequence). This CDR3 has 18 residues. The sample taken for sequencing was peripheral blood. This rearrangement joins TRBV19 to TRBJ2-3, with 8 bases lining up with TRBD2. This sequence was found in a woman between 65 and 79 years old with COVID-19, enrolled during active disease. Written as DNA, the CDR3 is TGTGCCAGTACTAATAGGGCTTTCAGCGGGAGATTCACAGATACGCAGTATTTT. Its translation: CASTNRAFSGRFTDTQYF. The full variable domain, in which reference TRBV19 and TRBJ2-3 provide the parts outside the CDR3, is DGGITQSPKYLFRKEGQNVTLSCEQNLNHDAMYWYRQDPGQGLRLIYYSQIVNDFQKGDIAEGYSVSREKKESFPLTVTSAQKNPTAFYLCASTNRAFSGRFTDTQYFGPGTRLTVL.